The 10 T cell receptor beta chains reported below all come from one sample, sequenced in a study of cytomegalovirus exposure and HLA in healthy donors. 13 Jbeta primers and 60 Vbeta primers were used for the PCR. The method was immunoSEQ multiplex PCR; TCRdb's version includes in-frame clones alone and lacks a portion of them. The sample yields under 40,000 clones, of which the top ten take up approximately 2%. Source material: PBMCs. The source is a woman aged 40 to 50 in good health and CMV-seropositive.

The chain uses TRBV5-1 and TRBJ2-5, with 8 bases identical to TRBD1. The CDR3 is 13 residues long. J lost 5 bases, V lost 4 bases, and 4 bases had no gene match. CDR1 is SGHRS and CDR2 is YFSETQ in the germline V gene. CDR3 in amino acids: CASSQGARETQYF. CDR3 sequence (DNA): TGCGCCAGCAGCCAGGGGGCTCGGGAGACCCAGTACTTC.

This CDR3 is CASSLPGETQYF. CDR3 DNA sequence: TGTGCCAGCAGTTTACCGGGGGAGACCCAGTACTTC. This chain joins TRBV27 and TRBJ2-5, with D perhaps matching TRBD2 (5 bases). Deletions cut 2 bases from V and 5 bases from J, with 6 bases between. The CDR3 covers 12 residues. Germline V gene lookup returns CDR1 MNHEY and CDR2 SMNVEV (reference sequence).

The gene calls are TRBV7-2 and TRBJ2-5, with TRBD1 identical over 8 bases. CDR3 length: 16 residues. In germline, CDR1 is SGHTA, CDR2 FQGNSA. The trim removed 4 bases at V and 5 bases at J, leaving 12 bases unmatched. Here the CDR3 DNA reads TGTGCCAGCAGCTACCGGGACAGGCTACTCAGGGAGACCCAGTACTTC. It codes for CASSYRDRLLRETQYF.

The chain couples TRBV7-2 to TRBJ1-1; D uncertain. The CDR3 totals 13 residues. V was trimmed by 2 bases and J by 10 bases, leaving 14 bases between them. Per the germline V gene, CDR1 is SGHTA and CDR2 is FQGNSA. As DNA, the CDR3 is TGTGCCAGCAGCTTACCCCAAACAATCACAGCTTTCTTT. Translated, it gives CASSLPQTITAFF.

This CDR3 is CASSILTEAFF. The CDR3 coding sequence is TGTGCCAGTAGTATCTTGACTGAAGCTTTCTTT. The chain recombines TRBV19 with TRBJ1-1, with D hard to call. The germline V gene has CDR1 LNHDA and CDR2 SQIVND (reference sequence). V lost 3 bases and J 5 bases, leaving 4 bases between the germline ends. The CDR3 has 11 residues.

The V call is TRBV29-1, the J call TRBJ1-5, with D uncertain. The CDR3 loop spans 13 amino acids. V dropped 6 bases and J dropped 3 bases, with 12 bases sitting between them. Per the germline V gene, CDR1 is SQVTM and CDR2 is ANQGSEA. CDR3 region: CSVRENNNQPQHF. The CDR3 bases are TGCAGCGTCCGGGAAAACAACAATCAGCCCCAGCATTTT.

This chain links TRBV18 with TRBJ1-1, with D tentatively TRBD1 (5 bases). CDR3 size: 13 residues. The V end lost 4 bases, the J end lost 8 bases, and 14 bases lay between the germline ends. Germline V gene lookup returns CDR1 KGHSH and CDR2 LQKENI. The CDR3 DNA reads TGTGCCAGCTCACTATCCGACAGTCGGGAAGCTTTCTTT. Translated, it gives CASSLSDSREAFF.

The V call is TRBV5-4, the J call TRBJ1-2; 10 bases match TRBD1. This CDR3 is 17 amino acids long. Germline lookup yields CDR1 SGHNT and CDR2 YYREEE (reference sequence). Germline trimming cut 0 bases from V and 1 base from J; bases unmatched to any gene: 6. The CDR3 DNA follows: TGTGCCAGCAGCTTGGCCGAGGGACAGGGGTTTAACTATGGCTACACCTTC. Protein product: CASSLAEGQGFNYGYTF.

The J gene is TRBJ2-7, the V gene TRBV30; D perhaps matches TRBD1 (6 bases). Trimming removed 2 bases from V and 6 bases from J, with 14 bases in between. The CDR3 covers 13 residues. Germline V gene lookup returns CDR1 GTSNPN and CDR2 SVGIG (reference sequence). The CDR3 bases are TGTGCCTGGAGTTCAGGGGCCTTCGGCGAGCAGTACTTC. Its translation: CAWSSGAFGEQYF.

The CDR3: CSVDTGGGNTIYF. The CDR3 DNA reads as TGCAGCGTTGATACAGGGGGAGGAAACACCATATATTTT. The gene calls are TRBV29-1 and TRBJ1-3; 8 bases align to TRBD1. Germline V gene sequence: CDR1 SQVTM, CDR2 ANQGSEA. V lost 3 bases to trimming and J lost 4 bases; unmatched junction nucleotides: 2. There are 13 residues in the CDR3.